These 21 T cell receptor beta chains came from one sample sequenced in a study of memory CD4+ T cells and cytomegalovirus serostatus. Single viable CD3+CD4+CD8-CD45RO+ cells were sorted as the memory CD4+ T cells. Profiling relied on immunoSEQ multiplex PCR, and the TCRdb table lists in-frame clones only, not all of them. The sample has approximately 40,000 clones; approximately 80% are singletons. Sequencing was carried out using memory CD4+ T cells from blood. The receptor set was obtained from an adult in good health and CMV-seronegative.

The chain links TRBV28 to TRBJ2-7, with D perhaps matching TRBD1 or TRBD2 (7 bases each). Trimming took 6 bases from V and 2 from J, leaving 17 bases between them. The V gene's germline CDR1 is MDHEN and CDR2 SYDVKM. The CDR3 totals 15 residues. The CDR3 sequence is CASRPQGGTAYEQYF. The CDR3 nucleotides are TGTGCCAGCAGACCTCAGGGGGGGACGGCCTACGAGCAGTACTTC.

The V call is TRBV11-2, the J call TRBJ2-1, with D perhaps TRBD2 (6 bases). The CDR3 length is 15 residues. Germline values: CDR1 SGHAT, CDR2 FQNNGV. V was pared by 5 bases and J by 3 bases, with 14 bases between. The CDR3 bases are TGTGCCAGCAGCAGGGCCCTGGGGGGCTACAATGAGCAGTTCTTC. This codes for CASSRALGGYNEQFF.

The chain is built from TRBV19 and TRBJ2-1; 7 bases fit TRBD1. CDR3 length: 15 amino acids. In germline, CDR1 is LNHDA, CDR2 SQIVND (reference sequence). V lost 6 bases and J lost 1; bases outside the gene matches: 6. The CDR3 nucleotides read TGTGCCAGTAGGATGGACAGGAGTTCCTACAATGAGCAGTTCTTC. Translating it yields CASRMDRSSYNEQFF.

The chain combines TRBV4-2 with TRBJ1-3, with D maybe TRBD1 (6 bases). Germline CDR1 reads LGHNA; CDR2 reads YNFKEQ. Trimming pared 2 bases from V and 4 bases from J, leaving 24 bases between. This CDR3 has 19 amino acids. The CDR3 spells CASSQNPLGAGTLGNTIYF. The CDR3 DNA reads as TGTGCCAGCAGCCAAAACCCCCTGGGGGCAGGGACTCTAGGAAACACCATATATTTT.

The V call is TRBV6-1, the J call TRBJ1-3; D is undetermined. The V gene's germline CDR1 is MNHNS and CDR2 SASEGT. The CDR3 consists of 12 residues. V was pared by 5 bases and J by 2 bases, with 4 bases between. The CDR3 loop reads CASSSTGNTIYF. The CDR3 coding sequence is TGTGCCAGCAGTTCTACTGGAAACACCATATATTTT.

The V and J genes are TRBV2 and TRBJ2-1, with a weak D call TRBD1 (5 bases). Germline CDR1 is SNHLY and CDR2 is FYNNEI. Trimming took off 6 bases at V and 6 bases at J, with 15 bases between the two ends. The CDR3 loop spans 14 amino acids. This chain's CDR3 is CASRAQGPSNEQFF. CDR3 coding DNA: TGTGCCAGCAGGGCTCAGGGCCCAAGCAATGAGCAGTTCTTC.

The V and J genes are TRBV2 and TRBJ1-1; TRBD1 matches 7 bases. After removal of 7 bases from V and 2 bases from J, the junction contained 7 bases not matched to a gene. Germline CDR1 SNHLY, CDR2 FYNNEI. The length of the CDR3 is 14 residues. The CDR3 protein is CASTRQGGNTEAFF. The CDR3 DNA sequence: TGTGCCAGCACCCGACAGGGAGGTAACACTGAAGCTTTCTTT.

The rearrangement links TRBV5-1 to TRBJ2-3; no clear D. The CDR3 has 12 residues. Germline CDR1 SGHRS, CDR2 YFSETQ. V lost 1 base and J 3 bases, leaving 3 bases between the germline ends. The CDR3 sequence: CASSLNTDTQYF. CDR3 in DNA: TGCGCCAGCAGCTTGAATACAGATACGCAGTATTTT.

This clone was counted a few times. This sequence joins TRBV25-1 and TRBJ1-4; D is unresolved. Trimming pared 2 bases from V and 4 bases from J, leaving 11 bases between. Germline values: CDR1 MGHDK, CDR2 SYGVNS. The CDR3 is 15 residues long. Here the CDR3 reads CASSEPGWGNEKLFF. CDR3 bases: TGTGCCAGCAGTGAACCGGGGTGGGGTAATGAAAAACTGTTTTTT.

This chain uses TRBV18 with TRBJ1-1; the D is unclear. Germline CDR1 reads KGHSH; CDR2 reads LQKENI. This CDR3 spans 14 amino acids. V was clipped by 1 base and J by 7 bases, with 13 bases between them. Here the CDR3 DNA reads TGTGCCAGCTCACCACAAGTAGGGCAGGTTGAAGCTTTCTTT. The encoded protein is CASSPQVGQVEAFF.

This clone has just a few counts. The J gene is TRBJ2-7, the V gene TRBV2; maybe TRBD1 (5 bases). The CDR3 runs to 13 residues. V lost 4 bases and J lost 3, with 10 bases in between. Germline assignment: CDR1 SNHLY and CDR2 FYNNEI. Here the CDR3 DNA reads TGTGCCAGCAGTGCGCGGCAGGGCTACGAGCAGTACTTC. This translates into CASSARQGYEQYF.

This chain links TRBV5-1 with TRBJ1-3, with D hard to call. V lost 4 bases and J 4 bases, leaving 12 bases between the germline ends. The length of the CDR3 is 14 residues. Germline CDR1 reads SGHRS; CDR2 reads YFSETQ. CDR3 loop: CASSRGEDGNTIYF. The CDR3 DNA follows: TGCGCCAGCAGCCGTGGGGAGGACGGAAACACCATATATTTT. Combining the CDR3 with reference TRBV5-1 and TRBJ1-3 gives the whole variable domain KAGVTQTPRYLIKTRGQQVTLSCSPISGHRSVSWYQQTPGQGLQFLFEYFSETQRNKGNFPGRFSGRQFSNSRSEMNVSTLELGDSALYLCASSRGEDGNTIYFGEGSWLTVV.

CDR3 nucleotides: TGTGCCAGCAGCCGGGACAGGGGCGCGGGGACTGAAGCTTTCTTT. Its protein is CASSRDRGAGTEAFF. This chain connects TRBV27 to TRBJ1-1; 10 bases line up with TRBD1. This CDR3 has 15 amino acids. Germline CDR1 reads MNHEY; CDR2 reads SMNVEV (reference sequence). V lost 6 bases, J lost 5 bases, and 9 bases stayed unmatched.

The rearrangement uses TRBV9 and TRBJ2-2; D unclear. Per germline, CDR1 SGDLS and CDR2 YYNGEE. With 2 bases removed from V and 6 bases from J, the gap between germline ends came to 8 bases. CDR3 length equals 13 residues. In DNA, the CDR3 is TGTGCCAGCAGCGTGACGCAGGCCGGGGAGCTGTTTTTT. This sequence encodes CASSVTQAGELFF. Together with reference TRBV9 and TRBJ2-2, the CDR3 gives the full variable domain: DSGVTQTPKHLITATGQRVTLRCSPRSGDLSVYWYQQSLDQGLQFLIQYYNGEERAKGNILERFSAQQFPDLHSELNLSSLELGDSALYFCASSVTQAGELFFGEGSRLTVL.

The V gene is TRBV9, the J gene TRBJ2-1; D perhaps matches TRBD2 (6 bases). The CDR3 loop spans 14 amino acids. The V gene's germline CDR1 is SGDLS and CDR2 YYNGEE. The V end lost 2 bases, the J end lost 8 bases, and 14 bases lay between the germline ends. The CDR3 DNA reads as TGTGCCAGCAGCGTCCGGGGGTCTGGGTATGAGCAGTTCTTC. It translates to CASSVRGSGYEQFF.

The table lists this clone with a few counts. V and J are TRBV15 and TRBJ1-6, with 9 bases matching TRBD1. Trimming cost V 1 base and J 8 bases; bases outside gene matches: 3. This CDR3 is built from 15 residues. Germline CDR1 LNHNV, CDR2 YYDKDF (reference sequence). In nucleotides, the CDR3 is TGTGCCACCAGCAGAGGGGACAGGGTTTATTCACCCCTCCACTTT. Protein product: CATSRGDRVYSPLHF.

The V and J genes are TRBV11-2 and TRBJ1-6; TRBD1 aligns across 7 bases. CDR1 and CDR2 (germline): SGHAT, FQNNGV. Trimming took 3 bases from V and 5 from J; bases not matched to a gene: 1. This CDR3 comprises 14 residues. The CDR3 nucleotides are TGTGCCAGCAGCTTGGGACAGCATAATTCACCCCTCCACTTT. This gives the protein CASSLGQHNSPLHF.

This clone appeared a few times. The chain couples TRBV2 to TRBJ2-7; TRBD2 matches 9 bases. V trimming: 4 bases; J trimming: 6 bases; junction bases outside the gene matches: 10. The CDR3 is 15 residues long. Per the germline V gene, CDR1 is SNHLY and CDR2 is FYNNEI. CDR3 amino acids: CASSAPKGLAFEQYF. The CDR3 region has the DNA TGTGCCAGCAGTGCCCCGAAGGGACTAGCCTTCGAGCAGTACTTC.

The CDR3 nucleotides are TGTGCCAGCAGCTTAGGGTGGCAGAACTATGGCTACACCTTC. As protein: CASSLGWQNYGYTF. The rearrangement uses TRBV7-8 and TRBJ1-2; D not resolved. The V end was cut by 1 base, the J end by 2 bases, with 8 bases between. Germline V gene lookup returns CDR1 SGHVS and CDR2 FQNEAQ. This CDR3 contains 14 residues.

In this sample, this clone turned up once. This sequence joins TRBV7-9 and TRBJ1-1; D gene ambiguous. The CDR3 length is 14 residues. Trimming shortened V by 2 bases and J by 0 bases, and 7 bases separated the two germline ends. Germline lookup yields CDR1 SEHNR and CDR2 FQNEAQ (reference sequence). CDR3 DNA: TGTGCCAGCAGCTTAACAGACGTGAACACTGAAGCTTTCTTT. This translates into CASSLTDVNTEAFF.

J is TRBJ2-7 and V is TRBV11-1, with 7 bases lining up with TRBD1. V shed 5 bases and J 0 bases; nucleotides not matched to a gene: 7. Germline lookup yields CDR1 SGHAT and CDR2 FQDESV (reference sequence). The CDR3 loop spans 15 amino acids. In nucleotides, the CDR3 is TGTGCCAGCAGCCAGTTTGGGACAGTCTCCTACGAGCAGTACTTC. This encodes CASSQFGTVSYEQYF. Using reference TRBV11-1 and TRBJ2-7 for the parts outside the CDR3, the full variable domain is EAEVAQSPRYKITEKSQAVAFWCDPISGHATLYWYRQILGQGPELLVQFQDESVVDDSQLPKDRFSAERLKGVDSTLKIQPAELGDSAMYLCASSQFGTVSYEQYFGPGTRLTVT.